The following is a T cell receptor (beta chain) sequence with its context. Its target is unknown. The CDR3 contains 12 residues. CDR1 is SGHNT, CDR2 YYREEE, per germline (reference sequence). V lost 9 bases to trimming and J lost 6 bases; unmatched junction nucleotides: 8. MiXCR was run by TCRdb on the reads, yielding one entry per CDR3 protein. The sample consists of roughly 990,000 distinct CDR3 sequences, approximately 31% of them appearing once. These data originate in a study of T cell repertoires in cytomegalovirus infection. The rearrangement uses TRBV5-4 and TRBJ1-2; 7 bases are shared with TRBD1. The input for sequencing was cultured CD8+ T cells from PBMCs, taken from culture after CMV antigen stimulation. The receptor was isolated from a human donor in good health (CMV status not recorded). Some clones in this sample may be carry-over from other donors' samples. As DNA, the CDR3 is TGTGCCATTACGGGACAGCTTAATGGCTACACCTTC. It yields the protein CAITGQLNGYTF.